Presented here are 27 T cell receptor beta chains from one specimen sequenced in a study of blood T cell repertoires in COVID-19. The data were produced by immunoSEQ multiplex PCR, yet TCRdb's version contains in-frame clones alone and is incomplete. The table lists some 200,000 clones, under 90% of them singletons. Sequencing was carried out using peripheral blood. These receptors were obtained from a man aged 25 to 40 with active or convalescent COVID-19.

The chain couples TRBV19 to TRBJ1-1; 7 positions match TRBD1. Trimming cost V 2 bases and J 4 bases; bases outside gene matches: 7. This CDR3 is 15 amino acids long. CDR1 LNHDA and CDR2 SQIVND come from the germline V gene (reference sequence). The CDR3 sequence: CASSIPRQGITEAFF. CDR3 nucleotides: TGTGCCAGTAGTATACCGAGACAGGGAATCACTGAAGCTTTCTTT.

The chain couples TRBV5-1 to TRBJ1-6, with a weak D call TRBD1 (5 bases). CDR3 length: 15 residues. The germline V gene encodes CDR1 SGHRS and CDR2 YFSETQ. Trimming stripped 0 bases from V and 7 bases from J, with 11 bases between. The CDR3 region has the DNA TGCGCCAGCAGCTTGGATCTCGGGGGAAATTCACCCCTCCACTTT. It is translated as CASSLDLGGNSPLHF.

Written as DNA, the CDR3 is TGTGCCAGCAGTCCCGGAGCCGGGGGCACTGAAGCTTTCTTT. Amino acid sequence: CASSPGAGGTEAFF. The chain is built from TRBV6-5 and TRBJ1-1; a weak D match, TRBD1 (5 bases). V was cut by 5 bases and J by 4 bases, with 14 bases left in between. There are 14 residues in the CDR3. Germline V gene lookup returns CDR1 MNHEY and CDR2 SVGAGI.

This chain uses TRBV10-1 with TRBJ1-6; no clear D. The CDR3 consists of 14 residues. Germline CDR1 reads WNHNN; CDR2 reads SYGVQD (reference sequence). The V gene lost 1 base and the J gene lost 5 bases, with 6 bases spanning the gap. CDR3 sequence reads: CASSELSDNSPLHF. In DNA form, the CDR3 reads TGCGCCAGCAGTGAGTTATCCGATAATTCACCCCTCCACTTT.

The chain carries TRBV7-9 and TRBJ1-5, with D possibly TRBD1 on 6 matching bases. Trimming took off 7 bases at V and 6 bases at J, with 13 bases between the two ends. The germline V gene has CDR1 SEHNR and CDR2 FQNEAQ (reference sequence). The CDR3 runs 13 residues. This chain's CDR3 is CASTRQVAQPQHF. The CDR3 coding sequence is TGTGCCAGCACTAGACAGGTTGCTCAGCCCCAGCATTTT. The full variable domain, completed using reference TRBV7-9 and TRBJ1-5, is DTGVSQNPRHKITKRGQNVTFRCDPISEHNRLYWYRQTLGQGPEFLTYFQNEAQLEKSRLLSDRFSAERPKGSFSTLEIQRTEQGDSAMYLCASTRQVAQPQHFGDGTRLSIL.

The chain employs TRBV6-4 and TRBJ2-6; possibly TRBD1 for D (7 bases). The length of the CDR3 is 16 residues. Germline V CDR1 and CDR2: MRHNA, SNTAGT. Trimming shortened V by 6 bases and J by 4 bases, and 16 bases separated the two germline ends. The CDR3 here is CASSGGQSTGANVLTF. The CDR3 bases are TGTGCCAGCAGCGGGGGACAGTCTACAGGGGCCAACGTCCTGACTTTC.

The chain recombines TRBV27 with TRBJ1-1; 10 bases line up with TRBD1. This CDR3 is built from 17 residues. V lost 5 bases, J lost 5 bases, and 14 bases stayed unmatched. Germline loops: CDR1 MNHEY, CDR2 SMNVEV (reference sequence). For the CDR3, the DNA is TGTGCCAGCAGTCCACTTCCCCCGGGACAGGGGTGGACTGAAGCTTTCTTT. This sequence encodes CASSPLPPGQGWTEAFF.

CDR3 in amino acids: CASTGRNLQGWTYEQYF. DNA for the CDR3: TGTGCCAGCACCGGGAGGAACCTTCAGGGGTGGACCTACGAGCAGTACTTC. The V call is TRBV25-1, the J call TRBJ2-7; a weak D match, TRBD2 (7 bases). CDR3 size: 17 residues. Deletions cut 7 bases from V and 2 bases from J, with 24 bases between. Germline V gene data show CDR1 as MGHDK and CDR2 as SYGVNS.

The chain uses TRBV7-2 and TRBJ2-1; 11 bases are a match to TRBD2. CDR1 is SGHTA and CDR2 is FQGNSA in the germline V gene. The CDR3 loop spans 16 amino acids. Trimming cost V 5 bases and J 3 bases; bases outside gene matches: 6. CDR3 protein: CASSRGTSGVYNEQFF. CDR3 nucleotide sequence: TGTGCCAGCAGCAGAGGGACTAGCGGCGTCTACAATGAGCAGTTCTTC.

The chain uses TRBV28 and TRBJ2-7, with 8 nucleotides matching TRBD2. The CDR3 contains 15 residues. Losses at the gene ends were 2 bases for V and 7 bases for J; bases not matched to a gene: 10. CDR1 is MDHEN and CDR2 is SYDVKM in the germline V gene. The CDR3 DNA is TGTGCCAGCAGTTTAACGGGGGGGGGCGCAGGTGAGCAGTACGTC. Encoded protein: CASSLTGGGAGEQYV.

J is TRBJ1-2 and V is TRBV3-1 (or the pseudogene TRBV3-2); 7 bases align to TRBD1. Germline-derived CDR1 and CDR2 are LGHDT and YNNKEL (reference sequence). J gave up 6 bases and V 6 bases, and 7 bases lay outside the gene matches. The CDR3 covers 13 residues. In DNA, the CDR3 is TGTGCCAGCAGACGAGGGGGCGCAAATGGCTACACCTTC. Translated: CASRRGGANGYTF.

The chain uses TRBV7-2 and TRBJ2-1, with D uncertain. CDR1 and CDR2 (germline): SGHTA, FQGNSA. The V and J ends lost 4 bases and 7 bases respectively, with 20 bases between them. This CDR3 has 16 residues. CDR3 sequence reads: CASSSGWLGFENEQFF. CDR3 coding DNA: TGTGCCAGCAGCTCGGGTTGGTTGGGTTTCGAAAATGAGCAGTTCTTC.

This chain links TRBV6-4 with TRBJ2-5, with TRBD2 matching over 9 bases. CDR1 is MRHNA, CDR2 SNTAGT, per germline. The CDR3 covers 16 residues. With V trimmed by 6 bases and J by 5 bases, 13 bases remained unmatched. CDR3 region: CASSPGLAPSGETQYF. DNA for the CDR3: TGTGCCAGCAGCCCCGGACTAGCGCCATCGGGGGAGACCCAGTACTTC.

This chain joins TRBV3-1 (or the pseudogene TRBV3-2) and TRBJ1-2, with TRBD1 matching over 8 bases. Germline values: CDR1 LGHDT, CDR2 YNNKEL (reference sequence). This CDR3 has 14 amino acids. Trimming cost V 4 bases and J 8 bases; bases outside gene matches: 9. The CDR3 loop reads CASSPLVRGQGYTF. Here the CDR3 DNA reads TGTGCCAGCAGCCCCTTAGTCAGGGGGCAAGGCTACACCTTC.

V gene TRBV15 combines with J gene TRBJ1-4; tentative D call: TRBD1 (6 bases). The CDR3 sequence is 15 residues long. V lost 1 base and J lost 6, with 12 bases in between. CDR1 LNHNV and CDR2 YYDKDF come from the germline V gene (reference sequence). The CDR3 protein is CATSRGDRNDEKLFF. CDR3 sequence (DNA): TGTGCCACCAGCAGAGGAGACAGGAATGATGAAAAACTGTTTTTT.

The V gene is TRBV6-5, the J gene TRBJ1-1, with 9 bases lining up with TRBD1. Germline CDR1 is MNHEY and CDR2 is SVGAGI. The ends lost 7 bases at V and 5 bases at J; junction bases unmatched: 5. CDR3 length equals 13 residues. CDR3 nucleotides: TGTGCCAGCACCGGGACAGGGAGAACTGAAGCTTTCTTT. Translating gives CASTGTGRTEAFF.

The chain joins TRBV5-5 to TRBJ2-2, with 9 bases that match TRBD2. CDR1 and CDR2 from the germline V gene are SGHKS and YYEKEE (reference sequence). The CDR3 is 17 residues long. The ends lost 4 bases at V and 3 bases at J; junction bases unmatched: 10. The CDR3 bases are TGTGCCAGCAGCCCGAACCCGCGACTAGCGGACACCGGGGAGCTGTTTTTT. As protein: CASSPNPRLADTGELFF.

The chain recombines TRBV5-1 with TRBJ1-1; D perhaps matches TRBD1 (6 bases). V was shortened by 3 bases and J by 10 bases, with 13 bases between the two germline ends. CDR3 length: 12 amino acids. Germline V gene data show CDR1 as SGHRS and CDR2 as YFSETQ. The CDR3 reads CASSSGGPGAFF. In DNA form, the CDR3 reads TGCGCCAGCAGCTCCGGGGGGCCGGGAGCTTTCTTT.

The CDR3 nucleotides read TGTGCCACCAGTGATTGGGGGACAGGGTACACCGGGGAGCTGTTTTTT. This encodes CATSDWGTGYTGELFF. V usage is TRBV24-1 and J usage is TRBJ2-2; 9 bases agree with TRBD1. The CDR3 contains 16 residues. The V gene end was trimmed by 2 bases and the J gene end by 3 bases; junction bases not matched to a gene: 3. Germline lookup yields CDR1 KGHDR and CDR2 SFDVKD.

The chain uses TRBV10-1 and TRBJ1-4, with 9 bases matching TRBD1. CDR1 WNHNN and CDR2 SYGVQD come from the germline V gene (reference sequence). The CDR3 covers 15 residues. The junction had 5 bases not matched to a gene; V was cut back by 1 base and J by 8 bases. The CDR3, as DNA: TGCGCCAGCAGTGAGTGGACAGGGGAAGGCGAAAAACTGTTTTTT. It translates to CASSEWTGEGEKLFF.

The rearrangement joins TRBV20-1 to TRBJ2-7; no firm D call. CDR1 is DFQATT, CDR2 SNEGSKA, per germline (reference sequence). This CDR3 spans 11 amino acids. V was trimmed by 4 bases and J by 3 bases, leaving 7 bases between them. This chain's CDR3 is CSAMQNYEQYF. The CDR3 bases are TGCAGTGCTATGCAGAACTACGAGCAGTACTTC.

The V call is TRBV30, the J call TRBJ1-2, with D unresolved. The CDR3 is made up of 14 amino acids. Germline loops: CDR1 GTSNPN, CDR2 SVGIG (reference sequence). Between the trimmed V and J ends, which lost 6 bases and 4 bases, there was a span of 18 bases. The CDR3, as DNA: TGTGCCTGCGGACCAGCCCTAGGAGGCTATGGCTACACCTTC. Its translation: CACGPALGGYGYTF. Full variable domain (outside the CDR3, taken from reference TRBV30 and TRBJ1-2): SQTIHQWPATLVQPVGSPLSLECTVEGTSNPNLYWYRQAAGRGLQLLFYSVGIGQISSEVPQNLSASRPQDRQFILSSKKLLLSDSGFYLCACGPALGGYGYTFGSGTRLTVV.

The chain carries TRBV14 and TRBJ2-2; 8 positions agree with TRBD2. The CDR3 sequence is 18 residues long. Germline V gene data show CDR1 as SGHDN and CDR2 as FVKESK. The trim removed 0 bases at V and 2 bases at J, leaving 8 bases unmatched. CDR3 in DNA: TGTGCCAGCAGCCAAGAGTGGCGGGGGGCCTTAAACACCGGGGAGCTGTTTTTT. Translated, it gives CASSQEWRGALNTGELFF.

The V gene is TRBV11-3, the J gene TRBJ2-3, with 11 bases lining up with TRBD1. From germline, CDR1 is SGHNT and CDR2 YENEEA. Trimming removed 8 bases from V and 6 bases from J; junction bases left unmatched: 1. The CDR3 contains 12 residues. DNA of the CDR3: TGTGCCAGCGGACAGGGGGCCGATACGCAGTATTTT. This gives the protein CASGQGADTQYF.

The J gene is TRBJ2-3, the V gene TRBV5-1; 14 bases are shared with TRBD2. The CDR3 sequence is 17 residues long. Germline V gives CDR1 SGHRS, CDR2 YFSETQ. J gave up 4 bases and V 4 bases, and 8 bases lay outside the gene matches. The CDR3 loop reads CASSIGTSGRFSDTQYF. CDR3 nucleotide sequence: TGCGCCAGCAGCATAGGGACTAGCGGGAGATTCTCAGATACGCAGTATTTT. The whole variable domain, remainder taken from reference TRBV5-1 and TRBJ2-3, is KAGVTQTPRYLIKTRGQQVTLSCSPISGHRSVSWYQQTPGQGLQFLFEYFSETQRNKGNFPGRFSGRQFSNSRSEMNVSTLELGDSALYLCASSIGTSGRFSDTQYFGPGTRLTVL.

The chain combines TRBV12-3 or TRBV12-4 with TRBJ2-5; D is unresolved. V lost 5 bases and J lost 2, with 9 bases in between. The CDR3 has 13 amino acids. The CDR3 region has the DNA TGTGCCAGCAGTATGAGAGAACAAGAGACCCAGTACTTC. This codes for CASSMREQETQYF.

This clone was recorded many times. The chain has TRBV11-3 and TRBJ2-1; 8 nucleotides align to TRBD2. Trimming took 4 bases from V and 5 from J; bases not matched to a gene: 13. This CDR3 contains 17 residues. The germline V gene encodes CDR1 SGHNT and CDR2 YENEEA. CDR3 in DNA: TGTGCCAGCAGCTCATCCCCGGGACTAGTGCCGAACAATGAGCAGTTCTTC. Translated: CASSSSPGLVPNNEQFF.